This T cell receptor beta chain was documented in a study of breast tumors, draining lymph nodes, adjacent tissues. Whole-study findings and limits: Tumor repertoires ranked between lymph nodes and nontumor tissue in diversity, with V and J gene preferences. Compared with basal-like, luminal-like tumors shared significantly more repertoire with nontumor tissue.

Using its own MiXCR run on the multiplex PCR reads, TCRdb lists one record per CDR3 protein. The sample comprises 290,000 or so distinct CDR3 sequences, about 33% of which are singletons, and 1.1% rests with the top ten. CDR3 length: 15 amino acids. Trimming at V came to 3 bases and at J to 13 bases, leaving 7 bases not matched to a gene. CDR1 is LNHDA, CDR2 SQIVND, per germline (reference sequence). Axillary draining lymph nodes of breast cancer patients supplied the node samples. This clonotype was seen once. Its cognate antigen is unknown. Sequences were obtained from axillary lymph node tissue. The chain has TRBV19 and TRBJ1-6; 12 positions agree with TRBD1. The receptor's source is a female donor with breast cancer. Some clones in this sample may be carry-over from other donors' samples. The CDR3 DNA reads TGTGCCAGTAGTATTGGGACAGGGGGCAGGCAGCCCCTCCACTTT. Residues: CASSIGTGGRQPLHF. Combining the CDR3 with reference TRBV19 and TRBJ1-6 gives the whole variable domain DGGITQSPKYLFRKEGQNVTLSCEQNLNHDAMYWYRQDPGQGLRLIYYSQIVNDFQKGDIAEGYSVSREKKESFPLTVTSAQKNPTAFYLCASSIGTGGRQPLHFGNGTRLTVT.